This T cell receptor (beta chain) is from a study of Graves' ophthalmopathy and Graves' hyperthyroidism. Across the study: Blood was drawn at initial diagnosis, before any treatment. Findings of the study overall: The model reached roughly 70% sensitivity and around 72% specificity for predicting ophthalmopathy progression.

This CDR3 has 14 amino acids. The V gene lost 4 bases and the J gene lost 8 bases, with 12 bases spanning the gap. Germline V gene lookup returns CDR1 SEHNR and CDR2 FQNEAQ (reference sequence). Remarks on this clonotype: What it binds is unknown.

TCR beta CDR3 amplification used RNA transcripts. First-round RT-PCR employed HTBI primers, with a second-round multiplex PCR after it. TCRdb analysed the multiplex PCR reads with MiXCR anew, one entry per CDR3 protein. The top ten clones hold roughly 46% of a sample with around 670,000 distinct CDR3 sequences, roughly 41% of them seen once. This chain uses TRBV7-9 with TRBJ1-6; D unclear. Input material: peripheral blood. The sequence came from an adult man with Graves' ophthalmopathy. CDR3 sequence: CASSSGPPDSPLHF. For the CDR3, the DNA is TGTGCCAGCAGCTCCGGGCCTCCGGATTCACCCCTCCACTTT.